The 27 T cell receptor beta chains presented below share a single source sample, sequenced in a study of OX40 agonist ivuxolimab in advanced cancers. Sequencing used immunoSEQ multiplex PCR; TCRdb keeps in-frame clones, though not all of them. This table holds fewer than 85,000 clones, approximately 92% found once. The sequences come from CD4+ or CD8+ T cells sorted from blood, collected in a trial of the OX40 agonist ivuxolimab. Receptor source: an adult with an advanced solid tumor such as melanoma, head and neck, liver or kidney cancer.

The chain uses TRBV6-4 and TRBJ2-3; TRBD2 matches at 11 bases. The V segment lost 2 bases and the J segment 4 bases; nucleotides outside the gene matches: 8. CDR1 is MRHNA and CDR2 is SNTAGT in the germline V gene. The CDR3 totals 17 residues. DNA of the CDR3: TGTGCCAGCAGTGACGGGACTAGCGGAGCTCGACCAGATACGCAGTATTTT. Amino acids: CASSDGTSGARPDTQYF.

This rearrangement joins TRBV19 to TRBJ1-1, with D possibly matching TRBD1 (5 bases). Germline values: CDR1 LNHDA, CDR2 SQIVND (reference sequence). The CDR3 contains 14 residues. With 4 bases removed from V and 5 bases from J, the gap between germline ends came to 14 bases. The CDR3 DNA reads TGTGCCAGTAGTAGGGGGACGGTAGGTACTGAAGCTTTCTTT. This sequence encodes CASSRGTVGTEAFF.

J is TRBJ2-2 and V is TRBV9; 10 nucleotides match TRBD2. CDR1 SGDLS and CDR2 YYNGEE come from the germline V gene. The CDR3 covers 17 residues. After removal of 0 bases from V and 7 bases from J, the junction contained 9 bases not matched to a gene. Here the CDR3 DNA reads TGTGCCAGCAGCGTAGAAGCCAGCGGGAGGGTTGGCGGGGAGCTGTTTTTT. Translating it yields CASSVEASGRVGGELFF.

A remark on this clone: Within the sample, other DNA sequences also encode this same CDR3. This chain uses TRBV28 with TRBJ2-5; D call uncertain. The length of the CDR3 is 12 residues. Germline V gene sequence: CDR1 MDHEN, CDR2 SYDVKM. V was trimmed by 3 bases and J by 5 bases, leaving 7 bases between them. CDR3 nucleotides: TGTGCCAGCAGTTTGAATGGGGAGACCCAGTACTTC. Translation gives CASSLNGETQYF.

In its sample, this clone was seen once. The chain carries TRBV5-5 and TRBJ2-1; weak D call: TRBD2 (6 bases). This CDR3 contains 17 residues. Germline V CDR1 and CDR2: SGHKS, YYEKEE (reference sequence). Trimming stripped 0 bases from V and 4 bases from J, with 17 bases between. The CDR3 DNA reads TGTGCCAGCAGCTTGGCCCCCGGCGGGGCTAATTACAATGAGCAGTTCTTC. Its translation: CASSLAPGGANYNEQFF.

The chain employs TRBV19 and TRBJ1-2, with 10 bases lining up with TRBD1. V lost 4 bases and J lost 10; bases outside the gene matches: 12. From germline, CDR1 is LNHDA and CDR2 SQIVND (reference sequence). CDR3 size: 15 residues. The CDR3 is CASSTLGQGDVVYTF. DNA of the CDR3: TGTGCCAGTAGTACTCTAGGACAGGGGGATGTCGTCTACACCTTC.

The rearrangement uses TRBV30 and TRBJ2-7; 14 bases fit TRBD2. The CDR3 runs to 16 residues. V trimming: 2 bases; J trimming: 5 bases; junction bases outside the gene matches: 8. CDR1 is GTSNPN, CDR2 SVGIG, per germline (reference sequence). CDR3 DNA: TGTGCCTGGAGTAGGGGTATGGGACTAGCGGGAGACGAGCAGTACTTC. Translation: CAWSRGMGLAGDEQYF.

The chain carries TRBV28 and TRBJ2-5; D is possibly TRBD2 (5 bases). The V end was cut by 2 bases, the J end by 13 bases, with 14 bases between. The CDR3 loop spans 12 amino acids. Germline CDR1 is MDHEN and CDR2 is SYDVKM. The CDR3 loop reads CASSLDGRVPYF. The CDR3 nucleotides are TGTGCCAGCAGTTTAGATGGGCGGGTGCCGTACTTC.

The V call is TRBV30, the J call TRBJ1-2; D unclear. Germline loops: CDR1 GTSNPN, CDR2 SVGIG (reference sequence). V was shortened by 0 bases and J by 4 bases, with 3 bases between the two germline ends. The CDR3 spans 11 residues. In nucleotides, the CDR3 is TGTGCCTGGAGTGTGACCTATGGCTACACCTTC. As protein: CAWSVTYGYTF.

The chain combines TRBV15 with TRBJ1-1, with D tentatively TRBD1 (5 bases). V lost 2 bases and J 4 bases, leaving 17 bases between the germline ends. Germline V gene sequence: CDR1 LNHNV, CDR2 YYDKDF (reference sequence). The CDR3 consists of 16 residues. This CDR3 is CATSRSGTSRSTEAFF. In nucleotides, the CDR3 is TGTGCCACCAGCAGATCCGGGACCTCACGGAGCACTGAAGCTTTCTTT.

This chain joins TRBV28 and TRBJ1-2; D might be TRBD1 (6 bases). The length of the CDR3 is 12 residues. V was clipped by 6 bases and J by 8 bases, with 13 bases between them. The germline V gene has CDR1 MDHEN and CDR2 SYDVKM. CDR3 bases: TGTGCCAGCAGCGTCTTAAGGGGGGGCTACACCTTC. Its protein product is CASSVLRGGYTF.

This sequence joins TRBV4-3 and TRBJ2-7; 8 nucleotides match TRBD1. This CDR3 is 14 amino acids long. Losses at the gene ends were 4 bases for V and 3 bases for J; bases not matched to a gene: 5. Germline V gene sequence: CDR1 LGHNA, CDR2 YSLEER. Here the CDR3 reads CASSRLTGDYEQYF. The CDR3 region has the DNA TGCGCCAGCAGCCGCCTGACAGGGGACTACGAGCAGTACTTC.

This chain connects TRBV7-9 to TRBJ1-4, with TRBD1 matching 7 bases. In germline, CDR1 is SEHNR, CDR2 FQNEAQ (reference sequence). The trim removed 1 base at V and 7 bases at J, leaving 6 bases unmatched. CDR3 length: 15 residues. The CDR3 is CASSLGQGSGEKLFF. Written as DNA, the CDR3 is TGTGCCAGCAGCTTAGGACAGGGATCGGGTGAAAAACTGTTTTTT.

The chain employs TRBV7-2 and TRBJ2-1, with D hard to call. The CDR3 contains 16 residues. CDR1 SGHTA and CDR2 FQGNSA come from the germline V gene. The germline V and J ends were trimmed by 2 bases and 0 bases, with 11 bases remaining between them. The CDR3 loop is CASSLIRRASYNEQFF. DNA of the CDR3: TGTGCCAGCAGCTTAATACGCCGAGCCTCCTACAATGAGCAGTTCTTC.

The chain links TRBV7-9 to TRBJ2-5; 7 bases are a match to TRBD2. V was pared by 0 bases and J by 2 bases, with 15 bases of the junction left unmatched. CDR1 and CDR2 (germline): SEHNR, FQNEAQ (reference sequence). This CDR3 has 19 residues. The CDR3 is CASSLALLADDYWQETQYF. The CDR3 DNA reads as TGTGCCAGCAGCTTAGCGCTCCTAGCGGACGATTATTGGCAAGAGACCCAGTACTTC.

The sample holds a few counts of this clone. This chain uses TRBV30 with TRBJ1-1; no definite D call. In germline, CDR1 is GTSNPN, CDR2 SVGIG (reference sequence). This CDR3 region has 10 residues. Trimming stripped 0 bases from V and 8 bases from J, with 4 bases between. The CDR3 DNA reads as TGTGCCTGGAGTGTAAGGGAAGCTTTCTTT. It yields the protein CAWSVREAFF.

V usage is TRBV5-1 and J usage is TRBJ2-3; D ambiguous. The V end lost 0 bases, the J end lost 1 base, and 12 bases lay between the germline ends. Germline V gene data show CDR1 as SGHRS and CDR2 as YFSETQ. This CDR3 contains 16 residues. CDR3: CASSLVSVRGTDTQYF. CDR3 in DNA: TGCGCCAGCAGCTTGGTTTCCGTGAGAGGCACAGATACGCAGTATTTT.

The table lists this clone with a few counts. The CDR3 region is CASSPASGLSYEQYF. In nucleotides, the CDR3 is TGTGCCAGCTCACCCGCGTCCGGACTATCCTACGAGCAGTACTTC. The chain recombines TRBV18 with TRBJ2-7; tentative D call: TRBD2 (6 bases). Between the trimmed V and J ends, which lost 3 bases and 1 base, there was a span of 13 bases. Germline V gives CDR1 KGHSH, CDR2 LQKENI. This CDR3 is 15 amino acids long.

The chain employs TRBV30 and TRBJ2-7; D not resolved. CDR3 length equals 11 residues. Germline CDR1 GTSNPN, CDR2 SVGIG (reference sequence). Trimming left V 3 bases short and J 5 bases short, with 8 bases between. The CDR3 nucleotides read TGTGCCTGGAGCACGTACCACGAGCAGTACTTC. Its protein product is CAWSTYHEQYF.

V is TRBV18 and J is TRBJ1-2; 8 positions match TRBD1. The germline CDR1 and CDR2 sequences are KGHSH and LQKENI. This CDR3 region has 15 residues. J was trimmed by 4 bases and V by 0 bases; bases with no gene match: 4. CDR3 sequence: CASSPPRTGGYGYTF. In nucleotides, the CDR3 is TGTGCCAGCTCACCACCGAGAACAGGGGGCTATGGCTACACCTTC.

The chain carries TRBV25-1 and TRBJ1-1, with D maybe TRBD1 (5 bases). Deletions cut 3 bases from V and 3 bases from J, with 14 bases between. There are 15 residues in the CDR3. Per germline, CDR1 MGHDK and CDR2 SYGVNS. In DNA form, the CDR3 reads TGTGCCAGCAGTGACCGGCCGGGGGTCGACACTGAAGCTTTCTTT. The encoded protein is CASSDRPGVDTEAFF. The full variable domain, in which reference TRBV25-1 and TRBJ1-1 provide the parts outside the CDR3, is EADIYQTPRYLVIGTGKKITLECSQTMGHDKMYWYQQDPGMELHLIHYSYGVNSTEKGDLSSESTVSRIRTEHFPLTLESARPSHTSQYLCASSDRPGVDTEAFFGQGTRLTVV.

CDR3 DNA: TGTGCCAGCAGTGAAGTAGGCCAAAATCCGAACTATGGCTACACCTTC. It codes for CASSEVGQNPNYGYTF. This chain links TRBV6-1 with TRBJ1-2; D not resolved. This CDR3 contains 16 residues. V was trimmed by 1 base and J by 2 bases, leaving 14 bases between them. Germline-derived CDR1 and CDR2 are MNHNS and SASEGT.

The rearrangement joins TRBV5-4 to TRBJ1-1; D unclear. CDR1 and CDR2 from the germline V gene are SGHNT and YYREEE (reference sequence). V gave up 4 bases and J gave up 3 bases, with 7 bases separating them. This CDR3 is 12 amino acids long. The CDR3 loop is CASSHPDTEAFF. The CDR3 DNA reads TGTGCCAGCAGCCATCCCGACACTGAAGCTTTCTTT.

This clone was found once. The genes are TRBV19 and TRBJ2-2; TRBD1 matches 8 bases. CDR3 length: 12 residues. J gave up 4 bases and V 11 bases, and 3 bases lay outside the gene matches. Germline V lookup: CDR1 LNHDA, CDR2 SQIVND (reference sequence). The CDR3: CAAGGVTGELFF. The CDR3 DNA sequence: TGTGCCGCAGGGGGCGTCACCGGGGAGCTGTTTTTT.

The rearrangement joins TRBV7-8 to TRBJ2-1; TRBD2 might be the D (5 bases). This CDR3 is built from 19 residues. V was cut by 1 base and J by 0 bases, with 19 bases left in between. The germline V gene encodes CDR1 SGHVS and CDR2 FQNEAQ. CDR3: CASSLVRLVGESSYNEQFF. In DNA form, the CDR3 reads TGTGCCAGCAGCTTAGTACGCTTGGTGGGAGAGAGCTCCTACAATGAGCAGTTCTTC.

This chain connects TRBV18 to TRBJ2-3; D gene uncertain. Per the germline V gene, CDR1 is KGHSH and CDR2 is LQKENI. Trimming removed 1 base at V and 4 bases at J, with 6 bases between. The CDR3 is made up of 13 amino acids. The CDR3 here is CASSPRQADTQYF. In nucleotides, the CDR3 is TGTGCCAGCTCACCACGGCAGGCAGATACGCAGTATTTT.

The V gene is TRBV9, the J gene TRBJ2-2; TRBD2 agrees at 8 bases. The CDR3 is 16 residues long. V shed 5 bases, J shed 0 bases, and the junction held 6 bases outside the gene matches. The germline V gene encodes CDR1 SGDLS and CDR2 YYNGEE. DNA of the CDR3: TGTGCCAGCAGTCTTAGCGGGATTACGAACACCGGGGAGCTGTTTTTT. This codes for CASSLSGITNTGELFF. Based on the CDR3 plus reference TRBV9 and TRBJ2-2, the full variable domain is DSGVTQTPKHLITATGQRVTLRCSPRSGDLSVYWYQQSLDQGLQFLIQYYNGEERAKGNILERFSAQQFPDLHSELNLSSLELGDSALYFCASSLSGITNTGELFFGEGSRLTVL.